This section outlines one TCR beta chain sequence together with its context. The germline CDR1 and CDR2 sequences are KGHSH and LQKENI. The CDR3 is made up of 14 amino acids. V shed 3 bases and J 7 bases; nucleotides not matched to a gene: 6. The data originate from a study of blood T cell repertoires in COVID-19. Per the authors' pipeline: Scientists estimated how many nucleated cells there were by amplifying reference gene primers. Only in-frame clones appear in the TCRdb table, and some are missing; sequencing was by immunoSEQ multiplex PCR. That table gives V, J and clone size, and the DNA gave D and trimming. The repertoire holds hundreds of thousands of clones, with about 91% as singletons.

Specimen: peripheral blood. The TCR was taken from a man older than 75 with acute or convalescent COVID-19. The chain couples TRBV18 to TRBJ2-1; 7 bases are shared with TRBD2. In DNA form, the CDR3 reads TGTGCCAGCTCACCGGGGGGGTCGAGGAATGAGCAGTTCTTC. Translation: CASSPGGSRNEQFF.